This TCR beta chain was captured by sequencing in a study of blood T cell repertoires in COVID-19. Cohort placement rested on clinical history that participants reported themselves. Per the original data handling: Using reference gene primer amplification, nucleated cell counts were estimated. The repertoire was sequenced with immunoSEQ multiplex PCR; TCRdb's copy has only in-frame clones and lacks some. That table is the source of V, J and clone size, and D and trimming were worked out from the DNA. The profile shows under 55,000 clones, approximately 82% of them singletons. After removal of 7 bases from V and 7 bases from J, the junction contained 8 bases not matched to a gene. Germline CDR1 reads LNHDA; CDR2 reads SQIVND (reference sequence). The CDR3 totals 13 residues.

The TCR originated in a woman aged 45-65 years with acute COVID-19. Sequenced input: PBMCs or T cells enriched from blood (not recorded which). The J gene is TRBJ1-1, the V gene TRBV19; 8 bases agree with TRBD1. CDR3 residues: CASTYTGGNEAFF. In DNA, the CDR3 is TGTGCCAGTACCTATACAGGGGGAAATGAAGCTTTCTTT. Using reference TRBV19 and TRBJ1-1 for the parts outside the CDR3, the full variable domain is DGGITQSPKYLFRKEGQNVTLSCEQNLNHDAMYWYRQDPGQGLRLIYYSQIVNDFQKGDIAEGYSVSREKKESFPLTVTSAQKNPTAFYLCASTYTGGNEAFFGQGTRLTVV.